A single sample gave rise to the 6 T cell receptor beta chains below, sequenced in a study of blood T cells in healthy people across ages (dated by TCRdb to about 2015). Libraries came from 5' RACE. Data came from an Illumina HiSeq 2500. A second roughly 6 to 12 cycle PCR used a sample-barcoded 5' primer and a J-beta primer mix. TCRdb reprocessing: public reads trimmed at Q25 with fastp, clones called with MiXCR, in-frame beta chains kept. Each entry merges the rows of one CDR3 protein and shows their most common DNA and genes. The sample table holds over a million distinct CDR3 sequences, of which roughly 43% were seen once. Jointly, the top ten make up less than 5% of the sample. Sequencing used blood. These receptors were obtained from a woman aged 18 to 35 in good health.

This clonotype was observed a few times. CDR3 bases: TGTGCCAGCAGCTTTTCCGGGACAACCTACAATGAGCAGTTCTTC. This sequence encodes CASSFSGTTYNEQFF. V is TRBV3-1 and J is TRBJ2-1, with TRBD1 as a possible D gene (6 bases). The V end was cut by 5 bases, the J end by 2 bases, with 13 bases between. CDR3 length: 15 residues. Germline assignment: CDR1 LGHDT and CDR2 YNNKEL (reference sequence).

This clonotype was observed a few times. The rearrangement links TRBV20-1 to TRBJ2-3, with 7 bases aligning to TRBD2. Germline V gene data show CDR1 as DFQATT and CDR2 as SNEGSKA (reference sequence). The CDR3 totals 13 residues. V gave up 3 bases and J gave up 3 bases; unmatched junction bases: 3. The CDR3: CSARRAGTDTQYF. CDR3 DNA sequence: TGCAGTGCTAGGCGAGCGGGGACAGATACGCAGTATTTT.

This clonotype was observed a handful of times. CDR3 DNA sequence: TGCGCCAGCAGCCCTACAGGGAGGGGTAGCACAGATACGCAGTATTTT. Translated: CASSPTGRGSTDTQYF. This chain uses TRBV5-1 with TRBJ2-3; D is perhaps TRBD2 (7 bases). Trimming removed 4 bases at V and 0 bases at J, with 15 bases between. Germline-derived CDR1 and CDR2 are SGHRS and YFSETQ. The CDR3 runs 16 residues. The variable domain in full, completed from reference TRBV5-1 and TRBJ2-3, reads KAGVTQTPRYLIKTRGQQVTLSCSPISGHRSVSWYQQTPGQGLQFLFEYFSETQRNKGNFPGRFSGRQFSNSRSEMNVSTLELGDSALYLCASSPTGRGSTDTQYFGPGTRLTVL.

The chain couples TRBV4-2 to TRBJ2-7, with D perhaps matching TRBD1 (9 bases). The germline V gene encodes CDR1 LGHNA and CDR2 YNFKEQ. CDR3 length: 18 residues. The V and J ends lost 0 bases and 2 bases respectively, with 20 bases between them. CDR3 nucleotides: TGTGCCAGCAGCCAAGAGCACAGGGGGCAAGCGGGAGCCTACGAGCAGTACTTC. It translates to CASSQEHRGQAGAYEQYF.

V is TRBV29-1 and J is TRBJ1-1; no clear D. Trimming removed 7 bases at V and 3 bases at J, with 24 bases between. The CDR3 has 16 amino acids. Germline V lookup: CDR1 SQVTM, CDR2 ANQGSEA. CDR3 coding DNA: TGCAGCGCCCTACTCGGTTTTGAGGAATATGACACTGAAGCTTTCTTT. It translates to CSALLGFEEYDTEAFF.

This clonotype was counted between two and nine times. CDR3 protein: CASSRQGTEQFF. The DNA for the CDR3 is TGTGCCAGCAGTAGACAGGGTACTGAGCAGTTCTTC. The chain combines TRBV12-3 or TRBV12-4 with TRBJ2-1; 7 bases are shared with TRBD1. The ends lost 5 bases at V and 9 bases at J; junction bases unmatched: 4. This CDR3 spans 12 amino acids.